A single T cell receptor beta chain is shown here with its context. The antigen is unknown. The entry originates in a study of molecular identifiers for immune sequencing clone quantification. The V end was cut by 6 bases, the J end by 1 base, with 14 bases between. The CDR3 loop spans 15 amino acids. Study-wide results and caveats: Clone sizes that are highly expanded could be underestimated when identical TCR molecules share a barcode. The study found clones above 20 RNA copies held over 97% of effector molecules and under 1% in naive cells.

Previously described methods and listed TCR primers were employed for the bulk TCR libraries. From the PCR reads, TCRdb called clonotypes with MiXCR, one entry per CDR3 protein. Of over 60,000 distinct CDR3 sequences listed, 15% to 20% are singletons. The chain is built from TRBV12-3 or TRBV12-4 and TRBJ2-3; D gene unclear. The sequencing sample was made of naive CD8+ T cells from blood, with Jurkat cell RNA spiked in. As for subset: FACS-sorted CD8+CD4-CCR7+CD45RA+ naive T cells. The clonotype originates from a human donor in good health. Some libraries in this study had Jurkat cell RNA spiked in. The CDR3 region has the DNA TGTGCCAGCAGCCTGACGGTTCGGGGCACAGATACGCAGTATTTT. Protein product: CASSLTVRGTDTQYF.